A single sample is the source of the 28 T cell receptor beta chains below, sequenced in a study of prognosis after radiotherapy for stage I lung cancer listed by TCRdb under 2021. Instrument used: Illumina HiSeq 3000. Two rounds of multiplex PCR were performed to amplify the TCR beta CDR3 region from genomic DNA. In the first PCR round, primers specific to each TRBV and TRBJ gene were used, and the primer sequences were filed in Chinese patent CN105087789A. The raw public data were reprocessed by TCRdb itself: fastp quality trimming at Q25, MiXCR clonotype calling, in-frame beta chains only. All rows with the same CDR3 protein become a single entry with the most common DNA and genes. The sample table shows about 25,000 distinct CDR3 sequences, and around 36% are seen once. The ten top clones hold 62% of the sample. This material consisted of PBMCs, taken before or after stereotactic body radiation therapy (not recorded which). The receptors stem from a donor over 45 with non-small cell lung cancer.

In nucleotides, the CDR3 is TGTGCCAGCAGTGAATTCTCGAGGAGATTTGACGAGCAGTACTTC. Translation gives CASSEFSRRFDEQYF. This chain connects TRBV25-1 to TRBJ2-7; D gene unclear. Germline loops: CDR1 MGHDK, CDR2 SYGVNS. V was cut by 1 base and J by 5 bases, with 15 bases left in between. This CDR3 region has 15 residues.

As to this clonotype: This may stem from a read error, because a much larger clone lies one nucleotide away. The genes are TRBV18 and TRBJ1-3; TRBD1 is a possible D gene (6 bases). This CDR3 has 13 amino acids. From germline, CDR1 is KGHSH and CDR2 LQKENI. The CDR3 spells CVSSPGVENTIYF. The CDR3 DNA reads TGTGTCAGCTCACCAGGGGTCGAAAACACCATATATTTT. Combining the CDR3 with reference TRBV18 and TRBJ1-3 gives the whole variable domain NAGVMQNPRHLVRRRGQEARLRCSPMKGHSHVYWYRQLPEEGLKFMVYLQKENIIDESGMPKERFSAEFPKEGPSILRIQQVVRGDSAAYFCVSSPGVENTIYFGEGSWLTVV.

The J gene is TRBJ2-1, the V gene TRBV27; D is unresolved. There are 14 residues in the CDR3. Germline values: CDR1 MNHEY, CDR2 SMNVEV (reference sequence). V was trimmed by 0 bases and J by 3 bases, leaving 6 bases between them. The CDR3: CASSLSRSYNEQFF. In DNA, the CDR3 is TGTGCCAGCAGTTTATCCCGCAGCTACAATGAGCAGTTCTTC.

This clonotype was observed many times. This chain links TRBV24-1 with TRBJ2-2, with D unresolved. Germline-derived CDR1 and CDR2 are KGHDR and SFDVKD. V was trimmed by 5 bases and J by 4 bases, leaving 1 base between them. This CDR3 region has 11 residues. The CDR3 region has the DNA TGTGCCACCAGTGTCACCGGGGAGCTGTTTTTT. Its protein is CATSVTGELFF.

The J gene is TRBJ1-3, the V gene TRBV3-1; the D is unclear. CDR1 LGHDT and CDR2 YNNKEL come from the germline V gene (reference sequence). This CDR3 region has 14 residues. V gave up 6 bases and J gave up 5 bases, with 14 bases separating them. The CDR3 region is CASSPNSGRNTIYF. CDR3 bases: TGTGCCAGCAGTCCAAATTCGGGGAGAAACACCATATATTTT.

This clonotype was counted ten times or more. The chain is built from TRBV18 and TRBJ2-2; 10 bases fit TRBD1. The V and J ends lost 3 bases and 2 bases, in that order; junction bases with no gene match: 9. The CDR3 runs 18 residues. Germline CDR1 reads KGHSH; CDR2 reads LQKENI. The DNA for the CDR3 is TGTGCCAGCTCACCCCTAAACGACAGGGGGCGAAACACCGGGGAGCTGTTTTTT. This translates into CASSPLNDRGRNTGELFF.

Concerning this clonotype: Relative to the germline gene, one junction end is altered; a read error may explain this. The V and J genes are TRBV7-9 and TRBJ2-5; D remains unclear. The CDR3 has 12 amino acids. The germline gives CDR1 SEHNR, CDR2 FQNEAQ (reference sequence). The CDR3 here is CANSQEVETQYF. The CDR3 DNA sequence: TGTGCCAACAGCCAAGAAGTGGAGACCCAGTACTTC.

At least ten counts were recorded for this clonotype. The V and J genes are TRBV24-1 and TRBJ2-2, with TRBD1 matching over 8 bases. This CDR3 is 16 amino acids long. Germline lookup yields CDR1 KGHDR and CDR2 SFDVKD. With V trimmed by 4 bases and J by 5 bases, 8 bases remained unmatched. The CDR3: CATSEQTGDITGELFF. CDR3 bases: TGTGCCACCAGTGAGCAGACAGGGGATATAACCGGGGAGCTGTTTTTT.

This clonotype was observed many times. This sequence joins TRBV7-9 and TRBJ2-7; 8 positions agree with TRBD1. The CDR3 has 14 amino acids. V trimming: 3 bases; J trimming: 4 bases; junction bases outside the gene matches: 5. Germline assignment: CDR1 SEHNR and CDR2 FQNEAQ (reference sequence). Written as DNA, the CDR3 is TGTGCCAGCAGCTTGGACAGGGCGTTGTACGAGCAGTACTTC. This sequence encodes CASSLDRALYEQYF.

Many counts were recorded for this clonotype. The chain employs TRBV20-1 and TRBJ2-2; no clear D. Germline V lookup: CDR1 DFQATT, CDR2 SNEGSKA (reference sequence). The CDR3 is made up of 14 amino acids. V lost 5 bases and J 1 base, leaving 11 bases between the germline ends. The CDR3 DNA is TGCAGTGCTCCCCGGGCTGTGAACACCGGGGAGCTGTTTTTT. Amino acids: CSAPRAVNTGELFF.

Many counts were recorded for this clonotype. The V and J genes are TRBV20-1 and TRBJ1-1, with D possibly TRBD1 on 5 matching bases. Germline lookup yields CDR1 DFQATT and CDR2 SNEGSKA (reference sequence). This CDR3 spans 12 amino acids. Trimming took off 1 base at V and 9 bases at J, with 12 bases between the two ends. The CDR3 loop is CSARAGGTQAFF. The CDR3 bases are TGCAGTGCTAGAGCGGGTGGGACCCAAGCTTTCTTT.

This clonotype was observed many times. This sequence joins TRBV15 and TRBJ2-5; the match to TRBD1 covers 8 bases. Germline trimming cut 0 bases from V and 4 bases from J; bases unmatched to any gene: 7. This CDR3 region has 16 residues. Looked up from germline, CDR1 is LNHNV and CDR2 is YYDKDF (reference sequence). This chain's CDR3 is CATSRDRGQGRETQYF. The DNA of the CDR3 is TGTGCCACCAGCAGAGACAGGGGGCAAGGTCGAGAGACCCAGTACTTC.

The V gene is TRBV12-3 or TRBV12-4, the J gene TRBJ2-1; the match to TRBD2 covers 12 bases. Unmatched junction bases numbered 14, after V lost 7 bases and J lost 13 bases. The CDR3 contains 15 residues. CDR3 in amino acids: CASNPSLAGGLDQFF. In DNA, the CDR3 is TGTGCCAGCAACCCCTCCCTAGCGGGAGGGCTTGATCAGTTCTTC.

A note on this clonotype: One end of the junction varies from germline; a read error may be responsible. This chain uses TRBV24-1 with TRBJ2-3; D tentatively reads TRBD1 or TRBD2 (5 bases each). Germline values: CDR1 KGHDR, CDR2 SFDVKD. CDR3 length: 14 amino acids. Here the CDR3 DNA reads TGTGCCACCAGGGTGACAAGGGGACCAGATACTCAGTATTTT. Encoded protein: CATRVTRGPDTQYF.

There are many counts of this clonotype. CDR3 amino acids: CASSTLAGGLNEQFF. In DNA form, the CDR3 reads TGTGCCAGCAGCACCCTAGCGGGAGGGCTCAATGAGCAGTTCTTC. V is TRBV9 and J is TRBJ2-1, with 12 bases identical to TRBD2. The germline gives CDR1 SGDLS, CDR2 YYNGEE. The CDR3 contains 15 residues. V trimming: 4 bases; J trimming: 6 bases; junction bases outside the gene matches: 5.

This clonotype came up many times. V and J are TRBV2 and TRBJ1-5; 9 bases agree with TRBD1. Trimming took 6 bases from V and 7 from J; bases not matched to a gene: 10. CDR1 and CDR2 from the germline V gene are SNHLY and FYNNEI. The CDR3 loop spans 15 amino acids. The CDR3: CASRAGTGNSQPQHF. The CDR3 coding sequence is TGTGCCAGCAGGGCCGGGACAGGGAATAGCCAGCCCCAGCATTTT.

This clonotype was recorded many times. The chain couples TRBV5-1 to TRBJ1-5, with D possibly being TRBD1 (5 bases). CDR1 SGHRS and CDR2 YFSETQ come from the germline V gene. The CDR3 length is 14 residues. V was shortened by 2 bases and J by 4 bases, with 10 bases between the two germline ends. This CDR3 is CASSLLGGNQPQHF. DNA for the CDR3: TGCGCCAGCAGCTTATTGGGGGGTAATCAGCCCCAGCATTTT.

This clonotype has ten or more counts. The chain joins TRBV5-1 to TRBJ2-1; 11 bases map to TRBD1. Germline values: CDR1 SGHRS, CDR2 YFSETQ. V gave up 0 bases and J gave up 1 base; unmatched junction bases: 15. CDR3 size: 21 residues. DNA for the CDR3: TGCGCCAGCAGCTTGGGCCCGCTCCGGGACAGGGGGTTTATGTCCTACAATGAGCAGTTCTTC. Protein sequence: CASSLGPLRDRGFMSYNEQFF.

Only one count was recorded for this clonotype. The V gene is TRBV12-3 or TRBV12-4, the J gene TRBJ1-5; D perhaps matches TRBD1 (5 bases). The CDR3 loop spans 13 amino acids. Trimming removed 6 bases from V and 6 bases from J, with 12 bases in between. CDR3 protein: CASRTGGGQPQHF. The CDR3 DNA reads as TGTGCCAGCAGAACGGGCGGGGGTCAGCCCCAGCATTTT.

This clonotype was found once. This chain joins TRBV20-1 and TRBJ1-3; no definite D call. Trimming pared 8 bases from V and 1 base from J, leaving 12 bases between. This CDR3 is 13 amino acids long. Germline loops: CDR1 DFQATT, CDR2 SNEGSKA (reference sequence). As DNA, the CDR3 is TGCAGTATAGTCCAAAGTTCTGGAAACACCATATATTTT. Protein sequence: CSIVQSSGNTIYF.

This clonotype was counted ten times or more. The chain recombines TRBV30 with TRBJ1-1, with TRBD1 matching over 8 bases. CDR1 is GTSNPN, CDR2 SVGIG, per germline (reference sequence). J was trimmed by 0 bases and V by 2 bases; bases with no gene match: 5. The CDR3 spans 15 residues. The CDR3 nucleotides are TGTGCCTGGAGTAAACAGGGGGTGATGAACACTGAAGCTTTCTTT. Translated, it gives CAWSKQGVMNTEAFF.

Only a few counts were recorded for this clonotype. A read error may explain this, as a much larger clone is one base away. The chain combines TRBV2 with TRBJ1-2, with D unclear. Germline V gene lookup returns CDR1 SNHLY and CDR2 FYNNEI. Trimming removed 6 bases from V and 2 bases from J, with 13 bases in between. The length of the CDR3 is 14 residues. CDR3 sequence reads: CASSEGVWNYGYTF. DNA for the CDR3: TGTGCCAGCAGCGAGGGAGTCTGGAACTATGGCTACACCTTC.

Regarding this clonotype: A read error is likely here: a far larger clone is one base away. The chain carries TRBV12-3 or TRBV12-4 and TRBJ2-1; 7 bases are a match to TRBD1. V lost 6 bases to trimming and J lost 10 bases; unmatched junction nucleotides: 12. The CDR3 has 14 amino acids. This CDR3 reads CASRATGTAYEQFF. The CDR3 bases are TGTGCCAGCAGGGCCACCGGGACAGCGTACGAGCAGTTCTTC.

With respect to this clonotype: Germline and junction disagree at one end, which may indicate a read error. The chain carries TRBV28 and TRBJ2-1; perhaps TRBD1 as D (5 bases). The CDR3 consists of 15 residues. Germline-derived CDR1 and CDR2 are MDHEN and SYDVKM. CDR3 nucleotides: TGTGCCAGCAGTTCCCCGGGCCAGGGCGAGTGTGAGCAGGTCTTC. Encoded protein: CASSSPGQGECEQVF.

As concerns this clonotype: A far larger clone lies a single base away; this is likely a read error. This sequence joins TRBV12-3 or TRBV12-4 and TRBJ1-2; TRBD1 might be the D (5 bases). This CDR3 has 14 residues. Trimming left V 6 bases short and J 12 bases short, with 23 bases between. The CDR3 nucleotides read TGTGCCAGCAGGGAAGGACACGGACCCCTAGGCCACACCTTC. This gives the protein CASREGHGPLGHTF.

The CDR3 spells CASSPGQGYGYTF. CDR3 DNA: TGTGCCAGCAGTCCGGGACAGGGCTATGGCTACACCTTC. The rearrangement joins TRBV2 to TRBJ1-2, with TRBD1 matching 9 bases. The ends lost 5 bases at V and 4 bases at J; junction bases unmatched: 2. The CDR3 has 13 amino acids. CDR1 SNHLY and CDR2 FYNNEI come from the germline V gene.

The J gene is TRBJ2-2, the V gene TRBV14; 7 bases fit TRBD2. The CDR3 totals 16 residues. From germline, CDR1 is SGHDN and CDR2 FVKESK. Germline trimming cut 2 bases from V and 4 bases from J; bases unmatched to any gene: 7. The DNA of the CDR3 is TGTGCCAGCAGCCAATCTGGCGGGAGTACCACCGGGGAGCTGTTTTTT. It encodes CASSQSGGSTTGELFF.

V usage is TRBV30 and J usage is TRBJ2-3; possibly TRBD1 or TRBD2 for D (5 bases each). The CDR3 is 13 residues long. Germline V gene sequence: CDR1 GTSNPN, CDR2 SVGIG (reference sequence). Deletions cut 3 bases from V and 3 bases from J, with 10 bases between. The CDR3 DNA reads as TGTGCCTGGAGAGCGTGGGGGACAGATACGCAGTATTTT. Its translation is CAWRAWGTDTQYF.